This record covers a single TCR beta chain. This record belongs to a study of control samples from healthy donors and cancer patients. This table comes from immunoSEQ multiplex PCR, and its TCRdb copy is limited to in-frame clones, with some not included. This table holds under 450,000 clones, around 90% found once. Germline-derived CDR1 and CDR2 are MRHNA and SNTAGT. This CDR3 spans 15 amino acids. V lost 4 bases to trimming and J lost 4 bases; unmatched junction nucleotides: 6. Sequenced: PBMCs. The source is a man aged 40-49 years with head and neck cancer. This chain connects TRBV6-4 to TRBJ2-5; TRBD1 matches at 10 bases. CDR3 amino acids: CASSATGGSGETQYF. CDR3 in DNA: TGTGCCAGCAGTGCGACAGGGGGCTCGGGAGAGACCCAGTACTTC.